The source of this T cell receptor (beta chain) is a study of glioma-infiltrating T cells after dendritic cell vaccination. From germline, CDR1 is SGHVS and CDR2 FNYEAQ. The CDR3 length is 12 residues. The V and J ends lost 3 bases and 7 bases respectively, with 6 bases between them. Clones were read by immunoSEQ multiplex PCR, and TCRdb kept only the in-frame ones, dropping some. The sample records about 67,000 clones, around 81% being singletons. The chain combines TRBV7-6 with TRBJ1-4, with D tentatively TRBD1 (5 bases). The sequencing here drew on blood, taken before dendritic cell vaccination. The clonotype originates from a human donor with glioblastoma. Written as DNA, the CDR3 is TGTGCCAGCAGCTTCCAGGGTGAAAAACTGTTTTTT. This gives the protein CASSFQGEKLFF.